This T cell receptor (beta chain) was captured by sequencing in a study of Ad26.COV2.S vaccination and SARS-CoV-2 variants. This table comes from immunoSEQ multiplex PCR, and its TCRdb copy is limited to in-frame clones, with some not included. There are 300,000 to 400,000 clones in the sample; around 92% occur only once, and 3.9% lies in the top ten. Study-wide results and caveats: The study found similar non-spike TCR breadth in vaccine and placebo recipients. Vaccinees displayed broader spike-specific TCR repertoires than placebo recipients. Possibly, TCR breadth and depth analyses underestimated total T cell responses. Once vaccination had occurred, spike-specific CD8+ and CD4+ T cell responses reportedly showed substantial breadth.

Remarks on this clone: What it binds is unknown.

The CDR3 runs to 15 residues. V was pared by 3 bases and J by 5 bases, with 6 bases of the junction left unmatched. Germline V gives CDR1 KGHSH, CDR2 LQKENI. The source material was peripheral blood, sampled after recovery from COVID-19. This clonotype was obtained from a human donor who had recovered from COVID-19. The chain recombines TRBV18 with TRBJ2-5; 10 nucleotides agree with TRBD1. CDR3 sequence: CASSPGTGVRETQYF. The CDR3, as DNA: TGTGCCAGCTCACCGGGGACAGGGGTGAGGGAGACCCAGTACTTC.